The T cell receptor (beta chain) under discussion was sequenced for a study of somatic mutations in cytotoxic T cells in rheumatoid arthritis. Study-wide background: Patient blood (30 ml EDTA) was taken immediately after diagnosis and before treatment.

CD4+ and CD8+ cells were isolated by positive magnetic bead selection, with purity checked by flow cytometry. Findings of the study overall: With 60 or so patients examined, about 8 had a largest CD8+ clone exceeding 20% of CD8+ cells. Antigen specificity of the expanded CD8+ clones was not determined.

The method was immunoSEQ multiplex PCR; TCRdb's version includes in-frame clones alone and lacks a portion of them. The table shows approximately 17,000 clones, with 60% to 80% occurring only once. Note on this clone: Its antigen is unknown.

This receptor was taken from an adult with rheumatoid arthritis. The specimen sequenced was CD8+ T cells sorted from blood.

CDR3 protein: CASSIGPREQFF. The CDR3 nucleotides are TGTGCCAGTAGTATAGGGCCTAGGGAGCAGTTCTTC. This sequence joins TRBV19 and TRBJ2-1; D gene ambiguous. V lost 1 base, J lost 10 bases, and 8 bases lay in between. CDR3 length: 12 amino acids. Per the germline V gene, CDR1 is LNHDA and CDR2 is SQIVND (reference sequence).